The clone carrying this T cell receptor beta chain has at least ten counts. This specimen belongs to a study of patients and donors after allogeneic stem cell transplantation. This CDR3 region has 13 residues. The V gene's germline CDR1 is DFQATT and CDR2 SNEGSKA (reference sequence). After removal of 5 bases from V and 5 bases from J, the junction contained 3 bases not matched to a gene. A single record per CDR3 protein comes from TCRdb applying MiXCR to the RT-PCR reads. Of roughly 880,000 distinct CDR3 sequences in the sample, more than 15% are singletons; the top ten hold 5% to 6.5%. Sequencing was performed on blood, either unsorted or a sorted T cell fraction (not recorded which). The receptor was derived from a human donor who was either an allogeneic HSCT recipient or a stem cell or donor lymphocyte infusion donor (not recorded which). It is not recorded whose cells these are; they may come from a transplant donor. This chain uses TRBV20-1 with TRBJ1-1; 12 bases are shared with TRBD1. This CDR3 reads CSAWDRGHTEAFF. The DNA for the CDR3 is TGCAGTGCTTGGGACAGGGGGCATACTGAAGCTTTCTTT.